Sequencing of this T cell receptor beta chain was carried out in a study of CD8+ T cells in alopecia areata. Overall study findings and caveats: The study also sequences resident alphabeta T cells of normal skin in scalp samples.

As for this clone: The antigen is unknown.

RNA was isolated and reverse transcribed to cDNA, the sequencing template. TCRdb keeps only in-frame clones here, not all; method: immunoSEQ multiplex PCR. The top ten clones hold roughly 19% of a sample with approximately 98,000 clones, around 55% of them seen once. This receptor was taken from a human donor in good health. The sample consisted of CD8+ T cells sorted from blood.

In DNA form, the CDR3 reads TGTGCCAGCAGCTTGGCTGCGGATACGCAGTATTTT. Its protein product is CASSLAADTQYF. The chain is built from TRBV5-6 and TRBJ2-3; D remains ambiguous. Germline CDR1 is SGHDT and CDR2 is YYEEEE. CDR3 size: 12 residues. Trimming removed 0 bases from V and 6 bases from J, with 5 bases in between.